This TCR beta chain was recovered during a study of blood T cell repertoires in COVID-19. Study in general: Sample material is recorded as cDNA or gDNA derived from T cells, B-cell-depleted T cells, or PBMCs.

Across 20 to 25 US areas, participants ranged in age from about 18 to 90 years. Exposed enrollees had met someone with a PCR-confirmed or clinician-diagnosed COVID-19 case at some point within the 2 weeks before study entry. The table came from immunoSEQ multiplex PCR; TCRdb's copy has only in-frame clones and leaves some out. The data contain approximately 140,000 clones, roughly 89% of them singletons. Germline CDR1 is SGHVS and CDR2 is FQNEAQ. J was trimmed by 2 bases and V by 7 bases; bases with no gene match: 10. This CDR3 has 15 amino acids. The TCR was taken from a woman between 45 and 60 years old who had been exposed to COVID-19. V usage is TRBV7-8 and J usage is TRBJ2-5, with 7 bases aligning to TRBD1. Sequencing was performed on PBMCs or T cells enriched from blood (not recorded which). CDR3 sequence: CASNPLPGQQETQYF. The CDR3 DNA is TGTGCCAGCAACCCTCTGCCGGGACAGCAAGAGACCCAGTACTTC.